The entry below describes one T cell receptor beta chain. The donors, healthy Caucasians from Russia, were aged 6 to 90. The CDR3 spans 17 residues. The germline gives CDR1 DFQATT, CDR2 SNEGSKA (reference sequence). The V gene end was trimmed by 0 bases and the J gene end by 0 bases; junction bases not matched to a gene: 3. The sample belongs to a study of blood T cells in healthy people across ages. Next came a second PCR, run for about 7 to 12 cycles, which used a sample-barcoded 5' primer along with a J-beta primer mix. Each of the cDNA molecules was tagged by a template-switch adaptor with 12 random nucleotides. TCRdb re-derived calls from the 5' RACE reads in MiXCR, one entry per CDR3 protein. The table includes some 1,500,000 distinct CDR3 sequences, less than 45% detected once.

This receptor was identified in a woman younger than 30 in good health. The sample taken for sequencing was blood. The chain links TRBV20-1 to TRBJ2-1; 12 nucleotides align to TRBD2. Here the CDR3 reads CSARESLAGGSYNEQFF. Written as DNA, the CDR3 is TGCAGTGCTAGAGAGTCACTAGCGGGGGGCTCCTACAATGAGCAGTTCTTC.